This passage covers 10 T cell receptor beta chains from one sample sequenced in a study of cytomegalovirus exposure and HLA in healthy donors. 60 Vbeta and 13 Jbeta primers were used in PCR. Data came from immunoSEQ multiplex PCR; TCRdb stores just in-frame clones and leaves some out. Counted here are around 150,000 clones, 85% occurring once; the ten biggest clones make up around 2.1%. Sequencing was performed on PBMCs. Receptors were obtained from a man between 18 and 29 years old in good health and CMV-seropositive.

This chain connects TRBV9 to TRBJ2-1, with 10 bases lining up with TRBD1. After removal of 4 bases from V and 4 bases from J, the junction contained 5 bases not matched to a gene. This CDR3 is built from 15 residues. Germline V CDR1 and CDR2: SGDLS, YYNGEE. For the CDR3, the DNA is TGTGCCAGCAGCCCCGGGACAGGGGAATACAATGAGCAGTTCTTC. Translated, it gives CASSPGTGEYNEQFF.

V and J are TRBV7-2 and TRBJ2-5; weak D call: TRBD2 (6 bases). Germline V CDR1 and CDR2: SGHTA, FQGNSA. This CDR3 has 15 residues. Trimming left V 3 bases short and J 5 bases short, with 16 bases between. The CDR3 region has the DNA TGTGCCAGCAGCTTTACTAGCCAACGGGGGGAGACCCAGTACTTC. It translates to CASSFTSQRGETQYF. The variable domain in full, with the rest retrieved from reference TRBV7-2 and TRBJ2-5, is GAGVSQSPSNKVTEKGKDVELRCDPISGHTALYWYRQSLGQGLEFLIYFQGNSAPDKSGLPSDRFSAERTGGSVSTLTIQRTQQEDSAVYLCASSFTSQRGETQYFGPGTRLLVL.

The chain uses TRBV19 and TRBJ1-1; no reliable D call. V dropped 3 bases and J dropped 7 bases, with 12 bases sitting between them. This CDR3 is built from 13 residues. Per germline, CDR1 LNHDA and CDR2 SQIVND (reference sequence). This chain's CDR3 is CASSMWASREAFF. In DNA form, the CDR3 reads TGTGCCAGTAGTATGTGGGCCAGCCGTGAAGCTTTCTTT.

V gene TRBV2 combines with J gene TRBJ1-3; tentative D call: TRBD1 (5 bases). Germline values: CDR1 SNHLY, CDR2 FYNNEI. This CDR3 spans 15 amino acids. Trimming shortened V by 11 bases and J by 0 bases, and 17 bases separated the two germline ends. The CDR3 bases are TGTGCCGGGGCCATTGAGGAGAGCTCTGGAAACACCATATATTTT. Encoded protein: CAGAIEESSGNTIYF.

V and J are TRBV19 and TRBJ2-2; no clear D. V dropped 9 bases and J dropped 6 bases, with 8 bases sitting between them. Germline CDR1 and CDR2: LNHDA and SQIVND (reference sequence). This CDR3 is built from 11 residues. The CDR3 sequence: CASSRAGELFF. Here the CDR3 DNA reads TGTGCCAGCTCTCGGGCCGGGGAGCTGTTTTTT.

The DNA of the CDR3 is TGCGCCAGCAGCTTGGCCGGGGGGCGAGGTAACTATGGCTACACCTTC. Translating gives CASSLAGGRGNYGYTF. The chain employs TRBV5-1 and TRBJ1-2; TRBD1 might be the D (6 bases). Germline values: CDR1 SGHRS, CDR2 YFSETQ. The V gene lost 0 bases and the J gene lost 1 base, with 13 bases spanning the gap. The CDR3 has 16 residues.

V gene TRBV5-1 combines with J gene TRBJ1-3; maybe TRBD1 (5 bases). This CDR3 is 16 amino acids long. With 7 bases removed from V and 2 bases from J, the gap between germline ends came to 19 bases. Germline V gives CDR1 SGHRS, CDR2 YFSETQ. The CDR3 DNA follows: TGCGCCAGCGGCAGGGAGGAGCTCTTGGCTGGAAACACCATATATTTT. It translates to CASGREELLAGNTIYF.

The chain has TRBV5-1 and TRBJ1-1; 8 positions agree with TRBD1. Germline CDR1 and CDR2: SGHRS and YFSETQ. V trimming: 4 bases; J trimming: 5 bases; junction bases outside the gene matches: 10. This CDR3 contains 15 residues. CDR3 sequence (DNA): TGCGCCAGCAGCACCAAGTCAGGGGGCGGAACTGAAGCTTTCTTT. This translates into CASSTKSGGGTEAFF.

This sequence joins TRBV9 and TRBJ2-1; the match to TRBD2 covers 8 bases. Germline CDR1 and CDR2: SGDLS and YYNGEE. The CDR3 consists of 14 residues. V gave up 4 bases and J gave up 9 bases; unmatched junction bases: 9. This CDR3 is CASSHPGGAIEQFF. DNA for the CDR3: TGTGCCAGCAGCCACCCGGGGGGGGCCATTGAGCAGTTCTTC.

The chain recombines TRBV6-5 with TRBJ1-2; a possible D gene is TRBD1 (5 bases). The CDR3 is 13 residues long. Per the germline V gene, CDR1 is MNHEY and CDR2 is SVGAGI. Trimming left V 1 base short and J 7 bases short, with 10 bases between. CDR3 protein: CASSYFGGFGYTF. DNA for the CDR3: TGTGCCAGCAGTTACTTTGGGGGGTTTGGCTACACCTTC.